This T cell receptor beta chain was sequenced in a study of response to subunit inactivated influenza vaccine. Study findings and constraints: Each seasonal influenza vaccination, the authors suggested, recruits few new T cells.

CDR1 and CDR2 from the germline V gene are MDHEN and SYDVKM. CDR3 length: 12 amino acids. V gave up 2 bases and J gave up 4 bases, with 5 bases separating them. Via MiXCR, TCRdb re-called the RT-PCR reads, giving one row per CDR3 protein. Of about 780,000 distinct CDR3 sequences listed, 18% are singletons. This clonotype has only a few counts. Its specificity is not known. A much larger clone is a single base away; this may be a read error. V gene TRBV28 combines with J gene TRBJ1-1, with D unresolved. This sequence was found in a man over 45 who received an inactivated influenza vaccine. This sample comprised PBMCs from blood, obtained 5 days after vaccination. The CDR3 loop reads CASSLQTTEAFF. In DNA, the CDR3 is TGTGCCAGCAGTTTACAGACCACTGAAGCTTTCTTT.